This TCR beta chain was sequenced during a study of identifying expanded T cells in peripheral blood. Regarding the study as a whole: Two-week clone count variance significantly increased as total template count grew.

Healthy donors had no documented immune events, such as infections, while sampled. The data were produced by immunoSEQ multiplex PCR, yet TCRdb's version contains in-frame clones alone and is incomplete. The repertoire holds about 89,000 clones, with approximately 86% as singletons. Note on this clone: The antigen remains unidentified.

The germline gives CDR1 SGHRS, CDR2 YFSETQ. The V segment lost 7 bases and the J segment 0 bases; nucleotides outside the gene matches: 6. CDR3 size: 15 residues. The genes are TRBV5-1 and TRBJ1-4; 7 nucleotides align to TRBD1. This clonotype was obtained from a person aged 18 to 75 in good health. The sequenced sample consisted of blood. The CDR3 here is CASSDTGATNEKLFF. The CDR3 DNA reads as TGCGCCAGCTCCGATACAGGGGCAACTAATGAAAAACTGTTTTTT.